A single sample gave rise to the 12 T cell receptor beta chains below, sequenced in a study of control samples from healthy donors and cancer patients. Profiling relied on immunoSEQ multiplex PCR, and the TCRdb table lists in-frame clones only, not all of them. The sample shows 75,000 to 100,000 clones, roughly nine tenths of them seen only once. Source material: blood. The receptors come from a woman between 50 and 59 years old in good health.

The genes are TRBV5-6 and TRBJ2-7; TRBD2 matches at 8 bases. The CDR3 spans 15 residues. Unmatched junction bases numbered 10, after V lost 2 bases and J lost 6 bases. Germline V gene sequence: CDR1 SGHDT, CDR2 YYEEEE. The CDR3 is CASSFISLREGEQYF. Written as DNA, the CDR3 is TGTGCCAGCAGCTTTATCTCCCTACGGGAGGGCGAGCAGTACTTC.

The chain employs TRBV2 and TRBJ1-4; D perhaps matches TRBD1 (6 bases). V lost 6 bases and J lost 5, with 19 bases in between. The CDR3 totals 16 residues. In germline, CDR1 is SNHLY, CDR2 FYNNEI. The CDR3 here is CASRAGTPGGNEKLFF. The CDR3 DNA sequence: TGTGCCAGCAGGGCCGGGACACCGGGAGGGAATGAAAAACTGTTTTTT.

The V and J genes are TRBV7-9 and TRBJ1-6; D is unresolved. Germline CDR1 SEHNR, CDR2 FQNEAQ (reference sequence). Trimming removed 1 base from V and 5 bases from J, with 6 bases in between. The CDR3 is 14 amino acids. The CDR3 loop is CASSLDGNNSPLHF. The CDR3, as DNA: TGTGCCAGCAGCTTAGACGGGAATAATTCACCCCTCCACTTT. Drawing the rest from reference TRBV7-9 and TRBJ1-6, the complete variable domain is DTGVSQNPRHKITKRGQNVTFRCDPISEHNRLYWYRQTLGQGPEFLTYFQNEAQLEKSRLLSDRFSAERPKGSFSTLEIQRTEQGDSAMYLCASSLDGNNSPLHFGNGTRLTVT.

The chain combines TRBV15 with TRBJ2-3; maybe TRBD2 (5 bases). The V gene's germline CDR1 is LNHNV and CDR2 YYDKDF (reference sequence). Trimming cost V 8 bases and J 2 bases, with 17 bases left between them. The CDR3 runs 15 residues. The CDR3 DNA sequence: TGTGCCACCCTCCTGTCCGGGGAGCCCACAGATACGCAGTATTTT. Translation: CATLLSGEPTDTQYF.

This rearrangement joins TRBV19 to TRBJ1-6; D is perhaps TRBD1 (6 bases). V lost 5 bases and J 0 bases, leaving 20 bases between the germline ends. The germline gives CDR1 LNHDA, CDR2 SQIVND (reference sequence). This CDR3 contains 19 residues. The CDR3 reads CASSVQGGLLSSYNSPLHF. CDR3 sequence (DNA): TGTGCCAGTAGTGTCCAAGGGGGACTCCTGAGCTCCTATAATTCACCCCTCCACTTT.

This clone was found a few times. This CDR3 reads CASSLDRTNEKLFF. The CDR3 DNA reads as TGTGCCAGCAGTTTGGACAGGACTAATGAAAAACTGTTTTTT. The chain is built from TRBV6-6 and TRBJ1-4; 7 nucleotides align to TRBD1. Germline V gene sequence: CDR1 MNHNY, CDR2 SVGAGI (reference sequence). The trim removed 4 bases at V and 2 bases at J, leaving 1 base unmatched. The CDR3 runs to 14 residues.

The rearrangement uses TRBV5-5 and TRBJ2-2; the D is unclear. Germline values: CDR1 SGHKS, CDR2 YYEKEE (reference sequence). Trimming took off 4 bases at V and 5 bases at J, with 15 bases between the two ends. The CDR3 contains 15 residues. The CDR3 is CASSLLPLRTGELFF. CDR3 bases: TGTGCCAGCAGCCTTCTCCCCCTGAGAACCGGGGAGCTGTTTTTT.

The chain uses TRBV7-9 and TRBJ1-1; 10 bases are shared with TRBD1. The CDR3 contains 16 residues. From germline, CDR1 is SEHNR and CDR2 FQNEAQ (reference sequence). Germline trimming cut 5 bases from V and 1 base from J; bases unmatched to any gene: 7. The CDR3 nucleotides read TGTGCCAGCAGCAACCGGGACAGGGGTAAGAACACTGAAGCTTTCTTT. Residues: CASSNRDRGKNTEAFF.

The CDR3 sequence: CSVRTVPASTDTQYF. The CDR3 nucleotides are TGCAGCGTTAGGACAGTTCCGGCTAGCACAGATACGCAGTATTTT. This chain joins TRBV29-1 and TRBJ2-3; D might be TRBD1 (6 bases). The germline gives CDR1 SQVTM, CDR2 ANQGSEA. With 5 bases removed from V and 0 bases from J, the gap between germline ends came to 15 bases. CDR3 length equals 15 residues.

The rearrangement links TRBV7-2 to TRBJ1-5, with D tentatively TRBD1 (6 bases). Germline CDR1 reads SGHTA; CDR2 reads FQGNSA. The V end was cut by 1 base, the J end by 4 bases, with 11 bases between. This CDR3 region has 15 residues. The CDR3 sequence: CASSLVVQGNQPQHF. Written as DNA, the CDR3 is TGTGCCAGCAGCTTAGTAGTCCAGGGGAATCAGCCCCAGCATTTT.

The J gene is TRBJ2-3, the V gene TRBV12-3 or TRBV12-4; no reliable D call. This CDR3 comprises 12 residues. V lost 2 bases to trimming and J lost 4 bases, with 4 bases between them. As DNA, the CDR3 is TGTGCCAGCAGTTTAAGCGCAGATACGCAGTATTTT. Its translation is CASSLSADTQYF.

Of note for this clone: In the same sample, other DNA sequences code for this CDR3. This chain's CDR3 is CASSLTNRGNTEAFF. In DNA, the CDR3 is TGTGCCAGCAGCTTAACGAACAGGGGGAACACTGAAGCTTTCTTT. The V gene is TRBV7-3, the J gene TRBJ1-1; TRBD1 matches 7 bases. V trimming: 0 bases; J trimming: 1 base; junction bases outside the gene matches: 2. This CDR3 spans 15 amino acids. The V gene's germline CDR1 is SGHTA and CDR2 FQGTGA.